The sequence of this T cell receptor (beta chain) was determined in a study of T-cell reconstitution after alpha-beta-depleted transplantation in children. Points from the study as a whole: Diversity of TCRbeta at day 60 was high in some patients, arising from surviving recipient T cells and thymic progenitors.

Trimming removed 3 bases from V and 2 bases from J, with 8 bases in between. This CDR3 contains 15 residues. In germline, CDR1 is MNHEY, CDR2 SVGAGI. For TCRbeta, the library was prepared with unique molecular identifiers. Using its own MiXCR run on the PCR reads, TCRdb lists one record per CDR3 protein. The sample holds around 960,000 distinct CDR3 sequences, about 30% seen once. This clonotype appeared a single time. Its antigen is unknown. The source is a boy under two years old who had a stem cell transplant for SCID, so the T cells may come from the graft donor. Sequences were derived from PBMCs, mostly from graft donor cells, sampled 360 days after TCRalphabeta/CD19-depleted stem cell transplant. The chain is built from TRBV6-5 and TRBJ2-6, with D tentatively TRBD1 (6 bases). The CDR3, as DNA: TGTGCCAGCAGTTATTGGGGGCCTGGGGCCAACGTCCTGACTTTC. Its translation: CASSYWGPGANVLTF.